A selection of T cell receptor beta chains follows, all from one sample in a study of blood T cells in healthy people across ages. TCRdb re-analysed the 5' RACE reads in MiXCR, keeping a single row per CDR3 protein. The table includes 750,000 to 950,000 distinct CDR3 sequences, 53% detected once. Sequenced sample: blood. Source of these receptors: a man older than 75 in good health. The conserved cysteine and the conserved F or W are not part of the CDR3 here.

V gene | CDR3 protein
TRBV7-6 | ATSLQPVQPQH
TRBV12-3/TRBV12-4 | ASSSGTGTRNIQY
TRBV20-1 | SARLAGYNYGYT
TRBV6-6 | ASTKSETNYEQY
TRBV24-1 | ATSDLISPTTGELF
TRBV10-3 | ATLAGTAADETLF
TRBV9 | ASNVAAGEADTQY
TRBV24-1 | ATSDLNGAEAF
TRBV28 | ASSFGRWEAGTDTQY
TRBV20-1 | SAREQFTDTQY
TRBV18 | ASSPPSGDYEQY
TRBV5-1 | TSSFTVTTLHEQY
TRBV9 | ASSVATGGNEQY
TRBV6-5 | ASSYSASGSGEQY
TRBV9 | ASSAEPGQFYEQY
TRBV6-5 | ASSYGGANYEQY
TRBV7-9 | ASTPTGQGDTEAF
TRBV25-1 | ASSGPVPNYGYT
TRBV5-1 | ASRRDFSSYNEQF
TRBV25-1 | ASSDGLAGETQY
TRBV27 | ASSWTGDQEYEQY
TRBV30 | ARGAGNEQF
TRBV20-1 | SASDGRDTGELF
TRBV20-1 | SARDRTSPQSTGELF
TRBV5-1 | ASSLSSRYAY
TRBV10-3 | AISGGPGGRRTDTQY
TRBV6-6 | ASMSGLSLTYEQY
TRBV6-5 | ASSYSGVQGATSGANVLT
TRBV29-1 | SVESPNYGYT
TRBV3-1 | ASSQGDGRNQPQH
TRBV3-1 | ASGQERGEQY
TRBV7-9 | ASSLDAGKETQY
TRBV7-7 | ASSLTEGYEQF
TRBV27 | ASSLLGTGIIYEQY
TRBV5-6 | ASSLVSELRGQY
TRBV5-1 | ASSVLAGGPDEQF
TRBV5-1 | ASSPGLHEQF
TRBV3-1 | ASRDRSTDTQY
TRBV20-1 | SAPRDRRSYEQY
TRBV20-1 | GARDLDRYTDTQY
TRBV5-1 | ASSLGGADTEAF
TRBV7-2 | ASSSGQGDYEQY
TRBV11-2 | ASSLIWGNEQF
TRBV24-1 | ATSDPGQGVTEQY
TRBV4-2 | ASSQGLGSGEKLF
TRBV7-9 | ASSLQGAGEKLF
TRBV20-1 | SARDPGLGSENEQF
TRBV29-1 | SVEDPGSGDEQF
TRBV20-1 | SARGSAGFTDTQY
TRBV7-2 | ASSRAQSSYNEQF
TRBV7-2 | ASTLYGGGGGISYEQY
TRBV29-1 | SVSGTGGEKLF
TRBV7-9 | ASSLGAGPYGYT
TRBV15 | ATSRGEETQY
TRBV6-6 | ATRGPGQVQAQPQH
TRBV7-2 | ASSKSQTLAYEQY
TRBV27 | ASSTTFNQPQH
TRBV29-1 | SAHGTSSYNEQF